The following is a TCR beta chain sequence with its context. Antigen specificity is unknown. These data come from a study of cytomegalovirus exposure and HLA in healthy donors. Whole-study findings and limits: By HLA locus, TCR association rates varied in a later analysis, with DRB1 showing the most and HLA-C the fewest. After further analysis at a later stage, 16,951 TCR beta sequences were associated with HLA alleles at 0.05 false discovery rate.

The CDR3 sequence is 13 residues long. V was pared by 4 bases and J by 7 bases, with 11 bases between. Germline CDR1 reads SGHRS; CDR2 reads YFSETQ. 60 Vbeta and 13 Jbeta primers were used in PCR. Profiling relied on immunoSEQ multiplex PCR, and the TCRdb table lists in-frame clones only, not all of them. There are tens of thousands of clones in the sample; 73% occur only once, and about 5% lies in the top ten. The sample taken for sequencing was PBMCs. V and J are TRBV5-1 and TRBJ1-4, with D possibly being TRBD1 (6 bases). The TCR was taken from a man aged 45-65 years in good health and CMV-seronegative. The CDR3 DNA reads as TGCGCCAGCAGCAGGGGACACCTTGAAAAACTGTTTTTT. This translates into CASSRGHLEKLFF.